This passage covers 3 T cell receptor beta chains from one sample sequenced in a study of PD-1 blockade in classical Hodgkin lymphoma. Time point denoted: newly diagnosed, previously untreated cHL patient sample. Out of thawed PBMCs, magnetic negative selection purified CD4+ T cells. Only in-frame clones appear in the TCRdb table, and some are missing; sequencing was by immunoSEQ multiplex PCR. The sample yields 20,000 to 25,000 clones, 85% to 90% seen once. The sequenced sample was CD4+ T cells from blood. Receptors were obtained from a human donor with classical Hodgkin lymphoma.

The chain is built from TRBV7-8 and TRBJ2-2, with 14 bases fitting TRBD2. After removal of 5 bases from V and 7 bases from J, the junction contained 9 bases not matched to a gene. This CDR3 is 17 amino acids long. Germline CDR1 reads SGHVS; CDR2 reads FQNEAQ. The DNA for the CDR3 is TGTGCCAGCAGCCCCGGGACTAGCGGGAGCGGGGTCGGGGAGCTGTTTTTT. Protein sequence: CASSPGTSGSGVGELFF.

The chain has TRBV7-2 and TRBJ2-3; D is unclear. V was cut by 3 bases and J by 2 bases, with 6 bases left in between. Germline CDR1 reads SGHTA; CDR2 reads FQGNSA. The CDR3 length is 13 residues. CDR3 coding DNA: TGTGCCAGCAGCTTCCAATTCACAGATACGCAGTATTTT. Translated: CASSFQFTDTQYF.

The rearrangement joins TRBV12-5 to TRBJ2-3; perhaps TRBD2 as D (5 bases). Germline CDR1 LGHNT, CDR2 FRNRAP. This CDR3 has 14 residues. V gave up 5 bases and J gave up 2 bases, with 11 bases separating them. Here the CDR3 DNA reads TGTGCTAGTGGTGTCGGACTTTTCACAGATACGCAGTATTTT. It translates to CASGVGLFTDTQYF.